A selection of T cell receptor beta chains follows, all from one sample in a study of T-cell reconstitution after alpha-beta-depleted transplantation in children. TCRdb used MiXCR to reprocess the PCR reads, holding one entry per CDR3 protein. This table holds over 100,000 distinct CDR3 sequences, less than 6% found once. Sequenced here: PBMCs, mostly from graft donor cells, sampled 60 days after TCRalphabeta/CD19-depleted stem cell transplant. The receptors stem from a female patient aged 2-10 years who had a stem cell transplant for Fanconi anemia, so the T cells may come from the graft donor. Each CDR3 is given with its conserved first and last residue. D genes are given only for firm matches. Some rows have no size entry. The others give once, few or many, or a class for an expanded clone.

D: NA
J: TRBJ1-1
size: NA
V: TRBV3-1
CDR3: CASSRPFQGQAFF
DNA: TGTGCCAGCAGCCGCCCCTTTCAAGGCCAAGCTTTCTTT

D: NA
J: TRBJ2-3
size: few
V: TRBV20-1
CDR3: CSATRETGDTQYF
DNA: TGCAGTGCTACGCGGGAGACAGGGGATACGCAGTATTTT

D: TRBD2
J: TRBJ2-1
size: many
V: TRBV2
CDR3: CASSERTYSGRAYNEQFF
DNA: TGTGCCAGCAGTGAACGGACCTATAGCGGGAGAGCCTACAATGAGCAGTTCTTC

D: TRBD1
J: TRBJ2-5
size: many
V: TRBV11-2
CDR3: CASRGQGELKTQYF
DNA: TGTGCCAGCAGAGGACAGGGGGAGTTGAAGACCCAGTACTTC

D: NA
J: TRBJ2-2
size: many
V: TRBV5-1
CDR3: CASSFSPSGELFF
DNA: TGCGCCAGCAGCTTTAGCCCGAGCGGGGAGCTGTTTTTT

D: TRBD2
J: TRBJ2-1
size: NA
V: TRBV4-2
CDR3: CASTRLFGGAAGGPISYNEQFF
DNA: TGTGCCAGCACCCGACTCTTCGGAGGGGCAGCGGGAGGGCCTATCTCCTACAATGAGCAGTTCTTC

D: NA
J: TRBJ2-7
size: many
V: TRBV7-8
CDR3: CASSPSGGSYEQYF
DNA: TGTGCCAGCAGCCCAAGTGGGGGCTCCTACGAGCAGTACTTC

D: TRBD1
J: TRBJ2-2
size: few
V: TRBV5-6
CDR3: CASSFGQGWTGELFF
DNA: TGTGCCAGCAGCTTTGGACAGGGTTGGACCGGGGAGCTGTTTTTT

D: TRBD1
J: TRBJ1-4
size: many
V: TRBV7-2
CDR3: CASSLDRGDEKLFF
DNA: TGTGCCAGCAGCCTAGACAGGGGGGATGAAAAACTGTTTTTT

D: TRBD2
J: TRBJ2-3
size: few
V: TRBV11-1
CDR3: CASSLAGTRREIFPDTQYF
DNA: TGTGCCAGCAGCTTAGCCGGGACGCGGCGGGAGATCTTCCCAGATACGCAGTATTTT

D: TRBD1
J: TRBJ2-1
size: many
V: TRBV10-3
CDR3: CAIRFTGTGGDEQFF
DNA: TGTGCCATCCGATTCACCGGGACAGGGGGCGATGAGCAGTTCTTC

D: NA
J: TRBJ2-1
size: few
V: TRBV6-2/TRBV6-3
CDR3: CASSQPGRIHNEQFF
DNA: TGTGCCAGCAGCCAACCGGGACGGATTCACAATGAGCAGTTCTTC

D: TRBD1
J: TRBJ2-2
size: many
V: TRBV2
CDR3: CASTGDRANTGELFF
DNA: TGTGCCAGCACCGGGGACAGGGCGAACACCGGGGAGCTGTTTTTT

D: TRBD2
J: TRBJ2-3
size: many
V: TRBV5-1
CDR3: CASSGGRGTDTQYF
DNA: TGCGCCAGCAGCGGCGGGAGGGGCACAGATACGCAGTATTTT

D: NA
J: TRBJ2-2
size: many
V: TRBV5-1
CDR3: CASSLEGREGGELFF
DNA: TGCGCCAGCAGCTTGGAAGGGCGGGAAGGCGGGGAGCTGTTTTTT

D: NA
J: TRBJ2-3
size: many
V: TRBV7-2
CDR3: CASSLRRTTDTQYF
DNA: TGTGCCAGCAGCTTACGGCGGACCACAGATACGCAGTATTTT

D: TRBD2
J: TRBJ2-3
size: many
V: TRBV20-1
CDR3: CSASNASGRGNAQYF
DNA: TGCAGTGCTAGTAATGCTAGCGGGAGGGGTAACGCGCAGTATTTT

D: NA
J: TRBJ2-5
size: few
V: TRBV7-2
CDR3: CASSYFRPSETQYF
DNA: TGTGCCAGCAGCTACTTCAGGCCATCAGAGACCCAGTACTTC

D: NA
J: TRBJ2-2
size: NA
V: TRBV27
CDR3: CASTSSLRGLNTGELFF
DNA: TGTGCCAGCACTAGCTCCTTGCGGGGGCTTAACACCGGGGAGCTGTTTTTT

D: TRBD1
J: TRBJ1-5
size: few
V: TRBV15
CDR3: CATSRAGQGVQPQHF
DNA: TGTGCCACCAGCAGAGCCGGACAGGGGGTCCAGCCCCAGCATTTT

D: NA
J: TRBJ2-7
size: few
V: TRBV5-1
CDR3: CASSFAGVHEQYF
DNA: TGCGCCAGCAGCTTCGCAGGGGTCCACGAGCAGTACTTC

D: NA
J: TRBJ2-5
size: many
V: TRBV5-1
CDR3: CASSHPTQETQYF
DNA: TGCGCCAGCAGCCACCCGACTCAAGAGACCCAGTACTTC

D: NA
J: TRBJ2-7
size: NA
V: TRBV5-5
CDR3: CASSFALYYEQYF
DNA: TGTGCCAGCAGCTTTGCTCTTTACTACGAGCAGTACTTC

D: TRBD1
J: TRBJ2-5
size: NA
V: TRBV30
CDR3: CAWTGGETQYF
DNA: TGTGCCTGGACAGGGGGAGAGACCCAGTACTTC

D: NA
J: TRBJ2-2
size: many
V: TRBV5-1
CDR3: CASSLAGTGELFF
DNA: TGTGCCAGCAGCTTAGCCGGCACCGGGGAGCTGTTTTTT

D: NA
J: TRBJ2-7
size: many
V: TRBV7-9
CDR3: CASSPYGARAYEQYF
DNA: TGTGCCAGCAGCCCCTATGGGGCTAGGGCCTACGAGCAGTACTTC

D: NA
J: TRBJ2-1
size: NA
V: TRBV3-1
CDR3: CASSQRSEQFF
DNA: TGTGCCAGCAGCCAACGCTCTGAGCAGTTCTTC

D: NA
J: TRBJ2-7
size: many
V: TRBV9
CDR3: CASSRGRSSYEQYF
DNA: TGTGCCAGCAGCCGAGGGAGGAGCTCCTACGAGCAGTACTTC

D: NA
J: TRBJ2-1
size: many
V: TRBV12-3/TRBV12-4
CDR3: CASSGGDLTYNEQFF
DNA: TGTGCCAGCAGTGGCGGGGACCTAACCTACAATGAGCAGTTCTTC

D: NA
J: TRBJ2-3
size: many
V: TRBV5-1
CDR3: CASRGSDTQYF
DNA: TGCGCCAGCAGAGGATCAGATACGCAGTATTTT

D: TRBD1
J: TRBJ2-3
size: many
V: TRBV7-2
CDR3: CASSYRDRGFTDTQYF
DNA: TGTGCCAGCAGCTACCGGGACAGGGGATTTACAGATACGCAGTATTTT

D: NA
J: TRBJ1-3
size: few
V: TRBV11-2
CDR3: CASSYFGQLMGNGNTIYF
DNA: TGTGCCAGCAGCTACTTCGGACAGCTCATGGGGAATGGAAACACCATATATTTT

D: NA
J: TRBJ2-5
size: many
V: TRBV30
CDR3: CAWSVRAGETQYF
DNA: TGTGCCTGGAGTGTACGAGCAGGAGAGACCCAGTACTTC

D: NA
J: TRBJ2-3
size: many
V: TRBV20-1
CDR3: CSAPTVRTDTQYF
DNA: TGCAGTGCCCCTACCGTACGGACAGATACGCAGTATTTT

D: TRBD1
J: TRBJ1-5
size: NA
V: TRBV2
CDR3: CASSVDRAGQPQHF
DNA: TGTGCCAGCAGTGTGGACAGGGCGGGACAGCCCCAGCATTTT

D: NA
J: TRBJ2-5
size: many
V: TRBV20-1
CDR3: CSASWIGGRRETQYF
DNA: TGCAGTGCTAGCTGGATAGGGGGGCGGAGGGAGACCCAGTACTTC